These T cell receptor beta chains were read from a single sample in a study of sequential checkpoint blockade in melanoma. Libraries were prepared by immunoSEQ multiplex PCR; TCRdb keeps only in-frame clonotypes and omits some of them. The repertoire holds some 10,000 clones, 27% seen once, with 20% to 25% in the top ten. This sample comprised tumor tissue (inferred from file names), obtained from a patient given nivolumab and ipilimumab in sequence. The origin of the receptors is a human donor with melanoma. Both conserved end residues are part of each CDR3.

len	j_gene	v_gene	CDR3aa
15	TRBJ2-3	TRBV6-8	CASSLSFSPGDTQYF
15	TRBJ1-1	TRBV5-1	CASSLGPGGIAEAFF
20	TRBJ1-6	TRBV6-8	CASSVFSPPGQAKWDSPLHF
14	TRBJ1-1	TRBV6-8	CASRYQGGFTEAFF
15	TRBJ1-6	TRBV19	CASSMNGVAGSPLHF
14	TRBJ2-7	TRBV11-3	CASSFNRGSREQYF
14	TRBJ1-1	TRBV6-8	CASSYSTRNTEAFF
15	TRBJ1-4	TRBV6-8	CASSSPNRGVEKLFF
15	TRBJ1-2	TRBV6-8	CASSRPGTGNYGYTF
15	TRBJ2-3	TRBV7-6	CASSVLAGSQDTQYF
14	TRBJ1-4	TRBV18	CASSGRGGDEKLFF
15	TRBJ2-1	TRBV11-3	CASSQGLYGGDEQFF
14	TRBJ2-1	TRBV9	CASSSGQDYNEQFF
16	TRBJ1-6	TRBV19	CASSIDSINANSPLHF
14	TRBJ1-3	TRBV6-1	CASSEGTERDTIYF
16	TRBJ1-5	TRBV11-3	CASSLGGGNGNQPQHF
14	TRBJ2-5	TRBV11-3	CASSRPGQQETQYF